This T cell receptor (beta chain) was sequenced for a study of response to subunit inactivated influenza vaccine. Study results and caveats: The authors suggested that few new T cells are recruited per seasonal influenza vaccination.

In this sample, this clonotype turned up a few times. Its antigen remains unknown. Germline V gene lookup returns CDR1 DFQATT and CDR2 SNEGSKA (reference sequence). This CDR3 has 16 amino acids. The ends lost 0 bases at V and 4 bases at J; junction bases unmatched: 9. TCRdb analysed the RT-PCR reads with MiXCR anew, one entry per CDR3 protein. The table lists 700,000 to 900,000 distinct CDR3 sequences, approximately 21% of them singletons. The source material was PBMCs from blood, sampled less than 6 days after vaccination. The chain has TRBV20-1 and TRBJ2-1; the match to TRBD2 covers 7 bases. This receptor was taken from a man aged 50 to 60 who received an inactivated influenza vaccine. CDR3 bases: TGCAGTGCTAGAGACCAACCAGCGGGGAGTTACAATGAGCAGTTCTTC. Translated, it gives CSARDQPAGSYNEQFF.